This entry is about one T cell receptor beta chain. The data were taken from a study of CD8+ T cells in alopecia areata. It was cDNA, reverse transcribed from extracted RNA, that served as the sequencing template. Generated by immunoSEQ multiplex PCR, the TCRdb table keeps only in-frame clones and is missing some. The table shows 100,000 to 130,000 clones, with 84% occurring only once. Treatment of the sample: oral pan-JAK inhibitor, 5-10 mg twice daily. CDR1 and CDR2 from the germline V gene are GTSNPN and SVGIG (reference sequence). The CDR3 is 13 amino acids. The V end lost 2 bases, the J end lost 4 bases, and 11 bases lay between the germline ends.

The specimen comprised CD8+ T cells sorted from blood, sampled at week 24, from a patient treated with tofacitinib. The V and J genes are TRBV30 and TRBJ1-1; perhaps TRBD1 as D (6 bases). This receptor was taken from a human donor with alopecia areata. The CDR3 loop reads CAWSRLGGTEAFF. The DNA of the CDR3 is TGTGCCTGGAGTCGGCTAGGGGGCACTGAAGCTTTCTTT.